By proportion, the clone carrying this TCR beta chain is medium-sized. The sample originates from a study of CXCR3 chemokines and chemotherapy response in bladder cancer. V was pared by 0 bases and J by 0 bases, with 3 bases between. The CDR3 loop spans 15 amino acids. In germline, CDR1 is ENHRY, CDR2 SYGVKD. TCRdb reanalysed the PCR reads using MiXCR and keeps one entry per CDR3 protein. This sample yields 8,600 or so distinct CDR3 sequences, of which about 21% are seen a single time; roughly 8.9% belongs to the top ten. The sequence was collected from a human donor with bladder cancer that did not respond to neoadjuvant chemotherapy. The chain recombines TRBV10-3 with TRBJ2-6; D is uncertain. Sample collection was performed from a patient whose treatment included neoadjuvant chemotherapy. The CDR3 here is CAISESNSGANVLTF. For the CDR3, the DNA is TGTGCCATCAGTGAGTCGAACTCTGGGGCCAACGTCCTGACTTTC.